Here is one T cell receptor (beta chain) with its context. Its antigen is not known. RNA was isolated and reverse transcribed to cDNA, the sequencing template. Sequencing used immunoSEQ multiplex PCR; TCRdb keeps in-frame clones, though not all of them. Here the sample spans fewer than 100,000 clones, about 45% being singletons. The entry originates in a study of CD8+ T cells in alopecia areata. Study-wide context: Each day, treated patients took oral tofacitinib twice, at 5 to 10 mg per dose.

General study results and limits: Mice showed TCR sharing more clearly than patients did, possibly owing to HLA.

The CDR3 has 12 residues. CDR1 and CDR2 from the germline V gene are SQVTM and ANQGSEA. V lost 4 bases and J lost 5; bases outside the gene matches: 1. This chain uses TRBV29-1 with TRBJ2-5; 10 nucleotides agree with TRBD2. The sequence was collected from a human donor with alopecia areata. The source material was CD4+ T cells sorted from blood. The CDR3 protein is CSVGSGGETQYF. The DNA of the CDR3 is TGCAGCGTTGGTAGCGGGGGGGAGACCCAGTACTTC.